This T cell receptor beta chain was captured by sequencing in a study of immune characterization of retroperitoneal liposarcoma. The CDR3 spans 13 residues. Trimming pared 0 bases from V and 3 bases from J, leaving 5 bases between. CDR1 is LGHNA, CDR2 YSLEER, per germline. TCRdb re-derived calls from the PCR reads in MiXCR, one entry per CDR3 protein. The table lists around 7,000 distinct CDR3 sequences, 25% to 35% of them singletons. Sequenced input: blood. The receptor comes from a male donor with retroperitoneal liposarcoma. The chain uses TRBV4-3 and TRBJ1-1; D is ambiguous. The CDR3 loop reads CASSQDADTEAFF. The CDR3 DNA reads TGCGCCAGCAGCCAAGACGCTGACACTGAAGCTTTCTTT.